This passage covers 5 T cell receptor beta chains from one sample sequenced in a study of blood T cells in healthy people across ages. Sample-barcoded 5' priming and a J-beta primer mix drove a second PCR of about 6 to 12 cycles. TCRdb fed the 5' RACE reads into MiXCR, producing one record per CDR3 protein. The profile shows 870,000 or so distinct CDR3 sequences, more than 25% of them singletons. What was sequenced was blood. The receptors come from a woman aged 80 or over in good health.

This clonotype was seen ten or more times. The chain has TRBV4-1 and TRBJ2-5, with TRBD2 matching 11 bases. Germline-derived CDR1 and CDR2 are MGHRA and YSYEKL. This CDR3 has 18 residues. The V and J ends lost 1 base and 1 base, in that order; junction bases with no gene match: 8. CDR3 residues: CASSQASSGGHRQETQYF. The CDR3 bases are TGCGCCAGCAGCCAAGCGTCTAGCGGGGGGCATCGCCAAGAGACCCAGTACTTC.

CDR3 protein: CASNPTGKGNYGYTF. DNA for the CDR3: TGTGCCAGCAATCCCACAGGGAAGGGTAACTATGGCTACACCTTC. The chain recombines TRBV6-5 with TRBJ1-2, with D tentatively TRBD1 (6 bases). V lost 7 bases and J lost 1, with 16 bases in between. The germline gives CDR1 MNHEY, CDR2 SVGAGI. This CDR3 is 15 amino acids long.

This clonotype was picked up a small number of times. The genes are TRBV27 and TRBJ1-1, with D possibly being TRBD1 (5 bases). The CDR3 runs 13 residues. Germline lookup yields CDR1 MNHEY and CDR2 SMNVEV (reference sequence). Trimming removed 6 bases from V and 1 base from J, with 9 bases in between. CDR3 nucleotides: TGTGCCAGCAGCAAGACAGAGAACACTGAAGCTTTCTTT. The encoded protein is CASSKTENTEAFF.

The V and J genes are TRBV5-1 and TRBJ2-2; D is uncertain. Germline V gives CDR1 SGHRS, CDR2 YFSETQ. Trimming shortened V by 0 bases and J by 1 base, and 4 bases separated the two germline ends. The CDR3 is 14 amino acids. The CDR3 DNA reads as TGCGCCAGCAGCTTGGAACGGAACACCGGGGAGCTGTTTTTT. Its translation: CASSLERNTGELFF.

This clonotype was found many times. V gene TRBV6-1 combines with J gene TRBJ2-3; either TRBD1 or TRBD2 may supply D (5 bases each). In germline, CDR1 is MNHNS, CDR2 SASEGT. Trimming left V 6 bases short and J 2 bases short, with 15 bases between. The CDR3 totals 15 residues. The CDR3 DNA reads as TGTGCCAGCAGCCCCGGGACCCACTTCACAGATACGCAGTATTTT. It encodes CASSPGTHFTDTQYF.